This entry lists 26 T cell receptor beta chains sequenced from one sample in a study of post-analysis software for immune sequencing data. Study-level points and caveats: Higher frequency in patients than in controls was seen for about five TRBV segments, with TRBV5-6, TRBV5-1 and TRBV20-1 among them.

TCR beta cDNA libraries had unique molecular identifiers. In TCRdb, the PCR reads were re-called with MiXCR into one record per CDR3 protein. The repertoire holds roughly 620,000 distinct CDR3 sequences, with 44% as singletons. The antigens of these receptors remain unknown. The specimen was blood. The receptors were gathered from a girl aged 10-17 years with multiple sclerosis.

The chain uses TRBV12-3 or TRBV12-4 and TRBJ2-1, with TRBD2 matching 14 bases. The CDR3 is made up of 20 amino acids. With 7 bases clipped from V and 4 bases from J, the junction kept 18 bases outside the gene matches. The CDR3 sequence is CASTTSRGLAGGLTYNEQFF. CDR3 coding DNA: TGTGCCAGCACCACGAGTCGAGGACTAGCGGGAGGCCTCACTTACAATGAGCAGTTCTTC.

This clonotype has only a few counts. The chain combines TRBV12-3 or TRBV12-4 with TRBJ1-1; D not certain. The CDR3 extends over 13 amino acids. Trimming stripped 3 bases from V and 1 base from J, with 6 bases between. The CDR3 reads CASSFRENTEAFF. The CDR3 coding sequence is TGTGCCAGCAGTTTCAGAGAGAACACTGAAGCTTTCTTT.

This chain links TRBV2 with TRBJ2-1; 7 bases line up with TRBD2. CDR1 is SNHLY, CDR2 FYNNEI, per germline. The length of the CDR3 is 12 residues. After removal of 5 bases from V and 15 bases from J, the junction contained 10 bases not matched to a gene. The CDR3: CASSRGLAGAFF. CDR3 in DNA: TGTGCCAGCAGTCGTGGACTTGCGGGAGCGTTCTTC.

This clonotype was seen more than once but under ten times. V usage is TRBV12-3 or TRBV12-4 and J usage is TRBJ2-5, with no clear D. The CDR3 has 12 residues. V dropped 7 bases and J dropped 5 bases, with 11 bases sitting between them. DNA of the CDR3: TGTGCCAGCACCTATAGCCGGGAGACCCAGTACTTC. Translated: CASTYSRETQYF.

This chain links TRBV20-1 with TRBJ1-2; no definite D call. In germline, CDR1 is DFQATT, CDR2 SNEGSKA (reference sequence). This CDR3 region has 14 residues. Trimming stripped 5 bases from V and 2 bases from J, with 15 bases between. The CDR3 loop is CSAFGWGGNYGYTF. The CDR3 bases are TGCAGTGCTTTTGGGTGGGGAGGCAACTATGGCTACACCTTC.

The chain carries TRBV10-3 and TRBJ2-1; D may be TRBD1 or TRBD2 (5 bases each). V shed 10 bases and J shed 5 bases, with 21 bases lying between them. Looked up from germline, CDR1 is ENHRY and CDR2 is SYGVKD. The CDR3 covers 15 residues. CDR3 protein: CATTRGQRDHNEQFF. CDR3 DNA: TGTGCCACGACCCGAGGGCAGAGGGACCACAATGAGCAGTTCTTC.

The chain is built from TRBV6-1 and TRBJ2-5, with 12 bases lining up with TRBD2. J was trimmed by 2 bases and V by 4 bases; bases with no gene match: 2. There are 15 residues in the CDR3. Germline V gives CDR1 MNHNS, CDR2 SASEGT. The CDR3 nucleotides read TGTGCCAGCAGTGGACTAGCGGGGGATCAAGAGACCCAGTACTTC. It is translated as CASSGLAGDQETQYF.

The gene calls are TRBV12-3 or TRBV12-4 and TRBJ1-2; TRBD1 matches 10 bases. V lost 6 bases to trimming and J lost 8 bases; unmatched junction nucleotides: 3. This CDR3 contains 12 residues. The CDR3 coding sequence is TGTGCCAGCAGCGGGACAGGGGACGGCTACACCTTC. This encodes CASSGTGDGYTF.

This chain joins TRBV7-8 and TRBJ2-1; 14 bases fit TRBD2. The CDR3 is 16 amino acids. Germline V gene lookup returns CDR1 SGHVS and CDR2 FQNEAQ. Trimming took 4 bases from V and 10 from J; bases not matched to a gene: 9. The CDR3 here is CASSWRLAGGPNEQFF. The DNA for the CDR3 is TGTGCCAGCAGCTGGAGACTAGCGGGAGGGCCCAACGAGCAGTTCTTC.

A remark on this clonotype: With a much larger clone just one base away, this may be a read error. The chain combines TRBV12-3 or TRBV12-4 with TRBJ2-1; D is undetermined. This CDR3 spans 12 amino acids. CDR3 amino acids: CTSSPTQNEQFF. The DNA of the CDR3 is TGTACCAGCAGCCCTACCCAGAATGAGCAGTTCTTC.

The table lists this clonotype with a few counts. The V gene is TRBV7-9, the J gene TRBJ2-1; 9 bases map to TRBD2. There are 15 residues in the CDR3. Germline V gene sequence: CDR1 SEHNR, CDR2 FQNEAQ (reference sequence). Germline trimming cut 4 bases from V and 0 bases from J; bases unmatched to any gene: 1. As DNA, the CDR3 is TGTGCCAGCAGCTCTAGCGGGGCCTCCTACAATGAGCAGTTCTTC. Amino acid sequence: CASSSSGASYNEQFF. The whole variable domain, remainder taken from reference TRBV7-9 and TRBJ2-1, is DTGVSQNPRHKITKRGQNVTFRCDPISEHNRLYWYRQTLGQGPEFLTYFQNEAQLEKSRLLSDRFSAERPKGSFSTLEIQRTEQGDSAMYLCASSSSGASYNEQFFGPGTRLTVL.

The chain couples TRBV13 to TRBJ1-6, with 7 bases that match TRBD1. The length of the CDR3 is 16 residues. V dropped 5 bases and J dropped 2; count of bases not matched to a gene: 6. Germline CDR1 is PRHDT and CDR2 is FYEKMQ (reference sequence). CDR3: CASSGRGTAYNSPLHF. The CDR3 nucleotides read TGTGCCAGCAGCGGCAGAGGGACAGCCTATAATTCACCCCTCCACTTT.

A note on this clonotype: This may stem from a read error, because a much larger clone lies one nucleotide away. This chain links TRBV7-2 with TRBJ2-1; 7 bases agree with TRBD2. This CDR3 region has 16 residues. Per the germline V gene, CDR1 is SGHTA and CDR2 is FQGNSA. V shed 3 bases and J 5 bases; nucleotides not matched to a gene: 10. The CDR3 DNA reads TGTGCCAGCAGCTTTGCGCTAGCGGTGAACGACAATGAGCAGTTCTTC. The encoded protein is CASSFALAVNDNEQFF.

V and J are TRBV5-1 and TRBJ2-1, with 8 bases fitting TRBD1. After removal of 5 bases from V and 6 bases from J, the junction contained 10 bases not matched to a gene. The CDR3 runs 15 residues. Germline V gene data show CDR1 as SGHRS and CDR2 as YFSETQ. CDR3 region: CASSQDRVSINEQFF. CDR3 sequence (DNA): TGCGCCAGCAGTCAGGACAGGGTCAGCATCAATGAGCAGTTCTTC.

This clonotype was found a few times. The gene calls are TRBV7-2 and TRBJ1-2, with D tentatively TRBD1 (5 bases). This CDR3 spans 16 amino acids. V gave up 1 base and J gave up 2 bases, with 14 bases separating them. Germline V gene data show CDR1 as SGHTA and CDR2 as FQGNSA. The CDR3 bases are TGTGCCAGCAGCTTAGGAGGGGTCCGCGGGAACTATGGCTACACCTTC. This gives the protein CASSLGGVRGNYGYTF. The whole variable domain, filled in from reference TRBV7-2 and TRBJ1-2, reads GAGVSQSPSNKVTEKGKDVELRCDPISGHTALYWYRQSLGQGLEFLIYFQGNSAPDKSGLPSDRFSAERTGGSVSTLTIQRTQQEDSAVYLCASSLGGVRGNYGYTFGSGTRLTVV.

The chain is built from TRBV20-1 and TRBJ2-4, with 9 bases aligning to TRBD2. The DNA end is more similar to TRBJ2-7, so the J call may be wrong. The CDR3 runs to 17 residues. Germline CDR1 and CDR2: DFQATT and SNEGSKA (reference sequence). The CDR3 reads CSASLLVAGGSPYEQYF. CDR3 DNA sequence: TGCAGTGCTTCCCTACTAGTCGCGGGAGGGAGCCCCTACGAGCAGTACTTC.

There are a few counts of this clonotype. V and J are TRBV12-3 or TRBV12-4 and TRBJ2-5, with 9 bases lining up with TRBD1. The J call may not be correct, given that the DNA end is closer to TRBJ2-7. The CDR3 extends over 14 amino acids. CDR3 region: CASSSSGTGFEQYF. CDR3 DNA: TGTGCCAGCAGTTCGTCCGGGACAGGGTTCGAGCAGTACTTC.

J is TRBJ2-7 and V is TRBV5-1; 8 bases match TRBD2. The CDR3 contains 18 residues. Trimming removed 0 bases from V and 2 bases from J; junction bases left unmatched: 13. Per the germline V gene, CDR1 is SGHRS and CDR2 is YFSETQ. The CDR3 spells CASSLGPPSSGSPYEQYF. The CDR3 nucleotides read TGCGCCAGCAGCTTGGGTCCCCCGTCTAGCGGGTCTCCCTACGAGCAGTACTTC.

The V call is TRBV29-1, the J call TRBJ2-7; the D is unclear. The CDR3 loop spans 14 amino acids. The germline gives CDR1 SQVTM, CDR2 ANQGSEA. V was pared by 4 bases and J by 2 bases, with 15 bases between. CDR3: CSVAGLLLPYEQYF. CDR3 bases: TGCAGCGTTGCGGGCTTACTACTTCCCTACGAGCAGTACTTC.

CDR3 nucleotide sequence: TGTGCCAGCAGTTTTTTCGCACCTGGGGAGACCCAGTACTTC. Amino acid sequence: CASSFFAPGETQYF. The genes are TRBV12-3 or TRBV12-4 and TRBJ2-5; no firm D call. The CDR3 has 14 residues. Trimming pared 3 bases from V and 5 bases from J, leaving 13 bases between.

The rearrangement joins TRBV10-3 to TRBJ2-3, with 7 bases identical to TRBD2. The CDR3 spans 17 residues. Germline CDR1 and CDR2: ENHRY and SYGVKD. V shed 4 bases, J shed 3 bases, and the junction held 13 bases outside the gene matches. CDR3 residues: CAISGTSAILETDTQYF. The CDR3, as DNA: TGTGCCATCAGTGGCACTAGCGCAATCTTGGAGACAGATACGCAGTATTTT.

CDR3 coding DNA: TGTGCCAGCAGTTTCGGGACGGTTGGCGACGAGCAGTACTTC. It translates to CASSFGTVGDEQYF. The chain couples TRBV12-3 or TRBV12-4 to TRBJ2-7, with D perhaps matching TRBD1 or TRBD2 (5 bases each). The CDR3 is made up of 14 amino acids. V dropped 3 bases and J dropped 5 bases, with 14 bases sitting between them.

A few counts support this clonotype. The rearrangement joins TRBV10-2 to TRBJ2-5; 7 nucleotides agree with TRBD1. From germline, CDR1 is WSHSY and CDR2 SAAADI. This CDR3 is 14 amino acids long. The V gene end was trimmed by 6 bases and the J gene end by 1 base; junction bases not matched to a gene: 5. The CDR3 bases are TGCGCCAGCAGGGACAGGTTCGTCCAAGAGACCCAGTACTTC. Its translation: CASRDRFVQETQYF.

This clonotype appeared a few times. This chain uses TRBV5-5 with TRBJ2-3; TRBD2 might be the D (5 bases). The CDR3 has 16 residues. V was cut by 2 bases and J by 3 bases, with 16 bases left in between. The V gene's germline CDR1 is SGHKS and CDR2 YYEKEE (reference sequence). The DNA for the CDR3 is TGTGCCAGCAGCTTTTTCGCCCTACTAGAAACAGATACGCAGTATTTT. As protein: CASSFFALLETDTQYF.

The sample holds a few counts of this clonotype. The rearrangement uses TRBV27 and TRBJ2-3, with D unclear. The length of the CDR3 is 15 residues. From germline, CDR1 is MNHEY and CDR2 SMNVEV (reference sequence). V lost 2 bases, J lost 1 base, and 10 bases lay in between. Here the CDR3 DNA reads TGTGCCAGCAGTTTAAGGACCACCGGCACAGATACGCAGTATTTT. Translating gives CASSLRTTGTDTQYF.

The genes are TRBV6-2 or TRBV6-3 and TRBJ2-3; TRBD1 matches 9 bases. V dropped 5 bases and J dropped 2; count of bases not matched to a gene: 8. This CDR3 has 16 residues. The germline V gene has CDR1 MNHEY and CDR2 SVGEGT. The CDR3 loop is CASSPLGTGNTDTQYF. The CDR3 coding sequence is TGTGCCAGCAGTCCGCTCGGGACAGGGAACACAGATACGCAGTATTTT.